This entry lists 32 T cell receptor beta chains sequenced from one sample in a study of regulatory T cells in long-lasting Graves disease. Sequencing libraries for TCR beta were prepared with iRepertoire HTBI primers and Arm-PCR of CDR3 regions. Each CDR3 protein is one row after TCRdb ran MiXCR on the multiplex PCR reads. The repertoire holds 350,000 to 450,000 distinct CDR3 sequences, with about 16% as singletons. Time point described: newly diagnosed GD, antithyroid drugs for less than 3 months. Extracted RNA from PBMCs served as the source of the TCR library. The same sample was also studied in work on T cells in Graves' hyperthyroidism and ophthalmopathy.

The sequences come from peripheral blood mononuclear cells (PBMCs), collected at new diagnosis, from a patient treated with antithyroid drugs. These receptors were taken from a woman aged 25 to 39 with Graves disease.

V gene TRBV29-1 combines with J gene TRBJ2-2; D is perhaps TRBD1 (6 bases). The CDR3 runs 14 residues. Germline V gene lookup returns CDR1 SQVTM and CDR2 ANQGSEA. V lost 7 bases to trimming and J lost 4 bases, with 16 bases between them. The CDR3 sequence: CSGQGIDGTGELFF. For the CDR3, the DNA is TGCAGCGGGCAGGGGATCGATGGCACCGGGGAGCTGTTTTTT.

V gene TRBV12-3 or TRBV12-4 combines with J gene TRBJ2-7; D not resolved. Trimming stripped 6 bases from V and 7 bases from J, with 13 bases between. The CDR3 runs 12 residues. In nucleotides, the CDR3 is TGTGCCAGCAGCCCGAATGTCATAGAGCAGTACTTC. This encodes CASSPNVIEQYF.

The chain combines TRBV6-1 with TRBJ2-5; tentatively, D is TRBD2 (6 bases). V was trimmed by 7 bases and J by 1 base, leaving 13 bases between them. The CDR3 sequence is 14 residues long. The germline V gene has CDR1 MNHNS and CDR2 SASEGT. The CDR3 DNA reads TGTGCCAGCATTACAGGAGGGGTCCAAGAGACCCAGTACTTC. Translated, it gives CASITGGVQETQYF.

As concerns this clonotype: A far larger clone is one base from this, pointing to a likely read error. The J gene is TRBJ2-1, the V gene TRBV3-1, with D perhaps matching TRBD1 (6 bases). From germline, CDR1 is LGHDT and CDR2 YNNKEL (reference sequence). Trimming took 4 bases from V and 13 from J, leaving 20 bases between them. The CDR3 has 14 residues. For the CDR3, the DNA is TGTGCCAGCAGCCTAGAGGACAGTCAAGAGACCCAGTTCTTC. It translates to CASSLEDSQETQFF.

The gene calls are TRBV28 and TRBJ2-7, with a tentative D call TRBD1 (6 bases). Per germline, CDR1 MDHEN and CDR2 SYDVKM. V lost 5 bases, J lost 3 bases, and 14 bases lay in between. This CDR3 comprises 14 residues. This chain's CDR3 is CASSPLRTVYEQYF. CDR3 nucleotide sequence: TGTGCCAGCAGTCCTCTTCGGACAGTCTACGAGCAGTACTTC. The whole variable domain, remainder taken from reference TRBV28 and TRBJ2-7, is DVKVTQSSRYLVKRTGEKVFLECVQDMDHENMFWYRQDPGLGLRLIYFSYDVKMKEKGDIPEGYSVSREKKERFSLILESASTNQTSMYLCASSPLRTVYEQYFGPGTRLTVT.

The rearrangement joins TRBV2 to TRBJ1-2; no clear D. This CDR3 contains 15 residues. The ends were cut back, 5 bases at V and 0 bases at J, with 13 bases in the middle. CDR1 is SNHLY and CDR2 is FYNNEI in the germline V gene. This CDR3 is CASSPSISANYGYTF. DNA for the CDR3: TGTGCCAGCAGTCCATCCATATCAGCTAACTATGGCTACACCTTC.

This sequence joins TRBV3-1 and TRBJ1-4; TRBD1 matches 9 bases. Germline-derived CDR1 and CDR2 are LGHDT and YNNKEL (reference sequence). The length of the CDR3 is 14 residues. With 7 bases clipped from V and 8 bases from J, the junction kept 8 bases outside the gene matches. In DNA, the CDR3 is TGTGCCAGCAAAATACAGGGGGCAGGGGAAAAACTGTTTTTT. Translated: CASKIQGAGEKLFF.

This clonotype occurred many times. V gene TRBV6-1 combines with J gene TRBJ1-5; 7 bases map to TRBD1. Looked up from germline, CDR1 is MNHNS and CDR2 is SASEGT. The CDR3 totals 16 residues. J was trimmed by 1 base and V by 4 bases; bases with no gene match: 7. The CDR3 sequence: CASSAGAGGSNQPQHF. The CDR3 nucleotides are TGTGCCAGCAGTGCCGGGGCAGGGGGGAGCAATCAGCCCCAGCATTTT.

This clonotype was seen many times. This chain uses TRBV2 with TRBJ2-1, with 8 bases that match TRBD1. CDR1 and CDR2 (germline): SNHLY, FYNNEI. This CDR3 is built from 13 residues. CDR3 in amino acids: CAKTPQGAHEQFF. CDR3 coding DNA: TGTGCGAAAACCCCGCAGGGGGCCCACGAGCAGTTCTTC.

This clonotype has just a few counts. The chain is built from TRBV4-2 and TRBJ2-7; TRBD2 agrees at 9 bases. The CDR3 consists of 15 residues. CDR1 and CDR2 from the germline V gene are LGHNA and YNFKEQ. The V segment lost 3 bases and the J segment 2 bases; nucleotides outside the gene matches: 5. The CDR3, as DNA: TGTGCCAGCAGCCACCGAGCGGGAGGACCCTACGAGCAGTACTTC. This codes for CASSHRAGGPYEQYF.

At least ten counts were recorded for this clonotype. V is TRBV2 and J is TRBJ2-3; unclear D gene. V was pared by 2 bases and J by 4 bases, with 13 bases between. The CDR3 runs to 15 residues. Germline V gene sequence: CDR1 SNHLY, CDR2 FYNNEI. The CDR3 DNA reads as TGTGCCAGCAGTGAATTAGCTCCGGTGGCAGATACGCAGTATTTT. Translation: CASSELAPVADTQYF.

This clonotype was seen only a few times. V and J are TRBV9 and TRBJ2-1; D may be TRBD1 (5 bases). The germline V and J ends were trimmed by 1 base and 1 base, with 9 bases remaining between them. In germline, CDR1 is SGDLS, CDR2 YYNGEE. This CDR3 region has 15 residues. In DNA form, the CDR3 reads TGTGCCAGCAGCGTAACAGGTATTTCCTACAATGAGCAGTTCTTC. It codes for CASSVTGISYNEQFF.

This clonotype came up many times. V gene TRBV29-1 combines with J gene TRBJ2-5; 12 bases map to TRBD2. Germline trimming cut 6 bases from V and 4 bases from J; bases unmatched to any gene: 6. This CDR3 contains 14 residues. CDR1 SQVTM and CDR2 ANQGSEA come from the germline V gene. CDR3 sequence (DNA): TGCAGCGTGGGAGGACTAGCGGGAAGAGAGACCCAGTACTTC. As protein: CSVGGLAGRETQYF.

This clonotype has at least ten counts. This sequence joins TRBV20-1 and TRBJ2-5; D tentatively reads TRBD1 or TRBD2 (6 bases each). This CDR3 spans 17 amino acids. Germline V CDR1 and CDR2: DFQATT, SNEGSKA (reference sequence). V lost 0 bases, J lost 6 bases, and 23 bases lay in between. The CDR3 reads CSARDTGWGRWMKTQYF. The CDR3 DNA follows: TGCAGTGCTAGAGATACAGGGTGGGGGAGGTGGATGAAGACCCAGTACTTC.

This clonotype was detected ten times or more. This chain joins TRBV28 and TRBJ2-5; D remains ambiguous. The CDR3 is 14 residues long. Germline lookup yields CDR1 MDHEN and CDR2 SYDVKM. V was pared by 3 bases and J by 5 bases, with 13 bases between. CDR3 nucleotides: TGTGCCAGCAGTTTCCAAGCGCTATCCGAGACCCAGTACTTC. Residues: CASSFQALSETQYF.

V is TRBV18 and J is TRBJ1-4; TRBD1 matches at 7 bases. The V and J ends lost 2 bases and 4 bases, in that order; junction bases with no gene match: 4. The CDR3 sequence is 15 residues long. Germline V gives CDR1 KGHSH, CDR2 LQKENI. The CDR3 loop is CASSPNRGNNEKLFF. The DNA for the CDR3 is TGTGCCAGCTCACCAAACAGGGGAAATAATGAAAAACTGTTTTTT.

The CDR3: CASSQLRGDTQYF. CDR3 sequence (DNA): TGTGCCAGCAGCCAACTCCGCGGAGATACGCAGTATTTT. The gene calls are TRBV4-2 and TRBJ2-3; D call uncertain. Trimming removed 2 bases at V and 5 bases at J, with 8 bases between. The CDR3 contains 13 residues. The germline V gene has CDR1 LGHNA and CDR2 YNFKEQ.

This clonotype has a count of ten or more. This sequence joins TRBV27 and TRBJ1-5, with D unclear. The CDR3 contains 14 residues. CDR1 and CDR2 from the germline V gene are MNHEY and SMNVEV (reference sequence). Trimming shortened V by 6 bases and J by 5 bases, and 14 bases separated the two germline ends. CDR3 in amino acids: CASSRGPGDQPQHF. CDR3 DNA: TGTGCCAGCAGCCGGGGTCCCGGAGATCAGCCCCAGCATTTT.

There are a few counts of this clonotype. This may arise from a read error, as a much more abundant clone is one base away. The missing conserved phenylalanine or tryptophan at the end of this CDR3 makes a read error likely. This chain connects TRBV9 to TRBJ2-2; D uncertain. The CDR3 runs 14 residues. V was pared by 3 bases and J by 2 bases, with 8 bases between. Germline V gene sequence: CDR1 SGDLS, CDR2 YYNGEE. CDR3 DNA sequence: TGTGCCAGCAGCGCTAACGCCAACACCGGGGAGCTGTTTTCT. Protein sequence: CASSANANTGELFS.

The chain is built from TRBV29-1 and TRBJ2-1; 8 bases match TRBD2. Trimming at V came to 5 bases and at J to 0 bases, leaving 6 bases not matched to a gene. Germline loops: CDR1 SQVTM, CDR2 ANQGSEA. This CDR3 is 15 amino acids long. CDR3 nucleotide sequence: TGCAGCGTTAGCGGGAGAACCAGCTCCTACAATGAGCAGTTCTTC. It specifies CSVSGRTSSYNEQFF.

The table lists this clonotype with many counts. The chain joins TRBV30 to TRBJ2-5; 8 positions agree with TRBD1. This CDR3 comprises 14 residues. Trimming took 0 bases from V and 5 from J; bases not matched to a gene: 5. Germline CDR1 is GTSNPN and CDR2 is SVGIG (reference sequence). The CDR3 loop is CAWSVGGTGETQYF. Here the CDR3 DNA reads TGTGCCTGGAGTGTAGGGGGGACAGGCGAGACCCAGTACTTC. The variable domain in full, completed from reference TRBV30 and TRBJ2-5, reads SQTIHQWPATLVQPVGSPLSLECTVEGTSNPNLYWYRQAAGRGLQLLFYSVGIGQISSEVPQNLSASRPQDRQFILSSKKLLLSDSGFYLCAWSVGGTGETQYFGPGTRLLVL.

This clonotype was counted once. Because the CDR3 is missing its conserved closing phenylalanine or tryptophan, this is likely a read error. J is TRBJ2-1 and V is TRBV7-3, with 9 bases aligning to TRBD1. CDR3 size: 15 residues. Germline values: CDR1 SGHTA, CDR2 FQGTGA. Unmatched junction bases numbered 8, after V lost 5 bases and J lost 6 bases. The DNA of the CDR3 is TGTGCCAGCAGCCCCGGACAGGGGCGCGGCAATGAGCAGTTCTCC. Its translation is CASSPGQGRGNEQFS.

This clonotype was observed a few times. This CDR3 reads CATSTVLAYEQYF. CDR3 nucleotides: TGTGCCACCTCGACAGTTTTAGCCTACGAGCAGTACTTC. The gene calls are TRBV6-2 or TRBV6-3 and TRBJ2-7; perhaps TRBD1 as D (5 bases). Germline V CDR1 and CDR2: MNHEY, SVGEGT. The CDR3 runs 13 residues. Trimming took 10 bases from V and 2 from J, leaving 15 bases between them.

This clonotype was counted a few times. The chain couples TRBV15 to TRBJ2-7, with TRBD2 matching 8 bases. Losses at the gene ends were 5 bases for V and 2 bases for J; bases not matched to a gene: 11. This CDR3 has 16 amino acids. CDR1 and CDR2 from the germline V gene are LNHNV and YYDKDF (reference sequence). CDR3 sequence: CATSSEGRSGAYEQYF. CDR3 DNA: TGTGCCACCAGCTCTGAAGGTCGTAGCGGGGCCTACGAGCAGTACTTC.

At least ten counts were recorded for this clonotype. The chain combines TRBV3-1 with TRBJ1-1; the match to TRBD1 covers 9 bases. The V gene end was trimmed by 4 bases and the J gene end by 6 bases; junction bases not matched to a gene: 3. CDR3 length equals 13 residues. Germline lookup yields CDR1 LGHDT and CDR2 YNNKEL (reference sequence). CDR3 sequence (DNA): TGTGCCAGCAGCCTACGACAGGGGGCTGAAGCTTTCTTT. Translated, it gives CASSLRQGAEAFF.

This clonotype was counted at least ten times. This chain uses TRBV6-1 with TRBJ1-3; possible D gene TRBD1, 5 bases. The ends were cut back, 8 bases at V and 0 bases at J, with 11 bases in the middle. The CDR3 sequence is 14 residues long. CDR1 is MNHNS, CDR2 SASEGT, per germline. CDR3 DNA: TGTGCCAGCGGGGCGGCGAGCTCTGGAAACACCATATATTTT. It translates to CASGAASSGNTIYF.

This clonotype appeared a few times. Since the CDR3 does not end with the conserved phenylalanine or tryptophan, this likely comes from a read error. V is TRBV20-1 and J is TRBJ1-1; TRBD1 matches at 7 bases. Trimming cost V 1 base and J 1 base; bases outside gene matches: 3. This CDR3 comprises 14 residues. Germline CDR1 reads DFQATT; CDR2 reads SNEGSKA (reference sequence). The CDR3 here is CSARVGGPNTEAFL. CDR3 coding DNA: TGCAGTGCTAGAGTAGGGGGCCCGAACACTGAAGCTTTCCTT.

This clonotype was counted at least ten times. V is TRBV6-2 or TRBV6-3 and J is TRBJ2-2; 7 bases agree with TRBD1. The J segment lost 6 bases and the V segment lost 2 bases, leaving 0 bases of the junction unmatched. Germline V gives CDR1 MNHEY, CDR2 SVGEGT. CDR3 length equals 13 residues. The CDR3 DNA sequence: TGTGCCAGCAGTTACCAGGGGGCCGGGGAGCTGTTTTTT. Translated: CASSYQGAGELFF.

The chain joins TRBV10-3 to TRBJ1-2; D might be TRBD1 (5 bases). CDR3 length: 15 residues. CDR1 and CDR2 (germline): ENHRY, SYGVKD. The V end was cut by 0 bases, the J end by 4 bases, with 12 bases between. Here the CDR3 reads CAISESRGLSYGYTF. CDR3 in DNA: TGTGCCATCAGTGAGTCTCGGGGGTTGAGCTATGGCTACACCTTC.

The rearrangement links TRBV6-2 or TRBV6-3 to TRBJ2-1, with TRBD2 matching 15 bases. Trimming removed 2 bases from V and 5 bases from J; junction bases left unmatched: 4. The length of the CDR3 is 17 residues. Germline CDR1 reads MNHEY; CDR2 reads SVGEGT. The CDR3 nucleotides are TGTGCCAGCAGTTACCCCGGGACTAGCGGGGGGAACAATGAGCAGTTCTTC. Amino acid sequence: CASSYPGTSGGNNEQFF.

This clonotype was seen ten or more times. This sequence joins TRBV4-2 and TRBJ1-2; 7 bases align to TRBD1. CDR3 length: 14 amino acids. With 4 bases clipped from V and 9 bases from J, the junction kept 11 bases outside the gene matches. Per the germline V gene, CDR1 is LGHNA and CDR2 is YNFKEQ. The CDR3 region is CASSPPGQPYSYTF. The CDR3 nucleotides read TGTGCCAGCAGCCCACCGGGACAGCCTTACAGCTACACCTTC.

Many counts were recorded for this clonotype. The V and J genes are TRBV5-5 and TRBJ2-7; maybe TRBD1 (6 bases). The CDR3 has 13 amino acids. V shed 1 base and J shed 4 bases, with 9 bases lying between them. Germline CDR1 and CDR2: SGHKS and YYEKEE (reference sequence). The CDR3 region has the DNA TGTGCCAGCAGCTTGCCCAGGGGTTACGAGCAGTACTTC. Translated: CASSLPRGYEQYF.